A single sample is the source of the 30 T cell receptor beta chains below, sequenced in a study of T-cell reconstitution after alpha-beta-depleted transplantation in children. Preparation of the TCRbeta library used unique molecular identifiers. From the PCR reads, TCRdb called clonotypes with MiXCR, one entry per CDR3 protein. The table has about 340,000 distinct CDR3 sequences, about an eighth seen once. This specimen consisted of PBMCs, obtained from the stem cell graft. Receptors originate from a human donor who donated a stem cell graft to a child with Fanconi anemia.

This clonotype was seen repeatedly, ten times or more. The chain combines TRBV4-3 with TRBJ2-1; 7 bases are shared with TRBD2. The CDR3 loop spans 15 amino acids. CDR1 and CDR2 (germline): LGHNA, YSLEER. J gave up 4 bases and V 3 bases, and 6 bases lay outside the gene matches. CDR3 nucleotides: TGCGCCAGCAGCCAGCAGCGGGGCGCTTACAATGAGCAGTTCTTC. Translation: CASSQQRGAYNEQFF.

This clonotype was found many times. The chain combines TRBV24-1 with TRBJ2-1; possible D gene TRBD1, 6 bases. The ends were cut back, 3 bases at V and 3 bases at J, with 14 bases in the middle. The CDR3 runs to 16 residues. CDR1 is KGHDR, CDR2 SFDVKD, per germline. The CDR3 DNA follows: TGTGCCACCAGTGATGGTTCAGGGGCCAACTACAATGAGCAGTTCTTC. Protein: CATSDGSGANYNEQFF.

The gene calls are TRBV7-8 and TRBJ2-5; D uncertain. In germline, CDR1 is SGHVS, CDR2 FQNEAQ. The CDR3 loop spans 10 amino acids. Between the trimmed V and J ends, which lost 9 bases and 4 bases, there was a span of 6 bases. CDR3 bases: TGTGCCAGTCGTCCAGAGACCCAGTACTTC. This translates into CASRPETQYF.

This clonotype was seen many times. This sequence joins TRBV5-1 and TRBJ2-1; D call uncertain. Trimming took off 1 base at V and 0 bases at J, with 11 bases between the two ends. The CDR3 runs to 16 residues. Looked up from germline, CDR1 is SGHRS and CDR2 is YFSETQ. CDR3 coding DNA: TGCGCCAGCAGCTTGAGTAGCTGGAGCTCCTACAATGAGCAGTTCTTC. It codes for CASSLSSWSSYNEQFF.

This clonotype was recorded at least ten times. As DNA, the CDR3 is TGCGCCAGCAGCGGCCGGGACCTGGGCACCGGGGAGCTGTTTTTT. This translates into CASSGRDLGTGELFF. The rearrangement joins TRBV5-1 to TRBJ2-2, with D possibly being TRBD1 or TRBD2 (5 bases each). V was pared by 4 bases and J by 4 bases, with 14 bases between. Germline assignment: CDR1 SGHRS and CDR2 YFSETQ. The CDR3 has 15 amino acids.

The CDR3 loop reads CASSEIRPLVGYTF. As DNA, the CDR3 is TGTGCCAGCAGTGAAATCAGACCGTTGGTGGGCTACACCTTC. The gene calls are TRBV2 and TRBJ1-2; unclear D gene. V lost 2 bases and J 8 bases, leaving 15 bases between the germline ends. The CDR3 has 14 amino acids. Germline assignment: CDR1 SNHLY and CDR2 FYNNEI.

This clonotype came up a few times. The rearrangement joins TRBV6-1 to TRBJ1-4; no reliable D call. The CDR3 is 16 residues long. Germline CDR1 MNHNS, CDR2 SASEGT. V was cut by 2 bases and J by 0 bases, with 10 bases left in between. Here the CDR3 DNA reads TGTGCCAGCAGTGAAAGACGAGAGGCAACTAATGAAAAACTGTTTTTT. Protein: CASSERREATNEKLFF.

This clonotype has just a few counts. This chain uses TRBV7-3 with TRBJ2-1, with D unresolved. The ends were cut back, 9 bases at V and 4 bases at J, with 13 bases in the middle. The CDR3 spans 13 residues. Germline V CDR1 and CDR2: SGHTA, FQGTGA. CDR3 protein: CASAGGVYNEQFF. Here the CDR3 DNA reads TGTGCCAGTGCTGGCGGTGTATACAATGAGCAGTTCTTC.

In its sample, this clonotype was seen a few times. J is TRBJ2-7 and V is TRBV11-2; D is perhaps TRBD1 (5 bases). Germline V gene sequence: CDR1 SGHAT, CDR2 FQNNGV. The CDR3 length is 13 residues. V lost 2 bases to trimming and J lost 4 bases, with 9 bases between them. The CDR3 sequence is CASSLPPGYEQYF. The CDR3 nucleotides are TGTGCCAGCAGCTTACCACCAGGGTACGAGCAGTACTTC.

This clonotype came up a few times. V usage is TRBV29-1 and J usage is TRBJ1-1; TRBD1 agrees at 8 bases. With 4 bases clipped from V and 4 bases from J, the junction kept 5 bases outside the gene matches. The CDR3 sequence is 13 residues long. Germline loops: CDR1 SQVTM, CDR2 ANQGSEA. CDR3: CSVVDRAITEAFF. CDR3 DNA sequence: TGCAGCGTTGTGGACAGGGCGATCACTGAAGCTTTCTTT.

The CDR3 sequence is CASSSPQGEGGYTF. Written as DNA, the CDR3 is TGTGCCAGCAGCTCCCCACAGGGGGAAGGTGGCTACACCTTC. The chain employs TRBV7-2 and TRBJ1-2; 8 bases are a match to TRBD1. V lost 4 bases and J lost 7; bases outside the gene matches: 8. In germline, CDR1 is SGHTA, CDR2 FQGNSA. The CDR3 consists of 14 residues. The entire variable domain, with the rest obtained from reference TRBV7-2 and TRBJ1-2, is as follows: GAGVSQSPSNKVTEKGKDVELRCDPISGHTALYWYRQSLGQGLEFLIYFQGNSAPDKSGLPSDRFSAERTGGSVSTLTIQRTQQEDSAVYLCASSSPQGEGGYTFGSGTRLTVV.

J is TRBJ2-2 and V is TRBV5-1; TRBD1 is a possible D gene (6 bases). Germline assignment: CDR1 SGHRS and CDR2 YFSETQ. V was shortened by 0 bases and J by 4 bases, with 7 bases between the two germline ends. This CDR3 has 14 amino acids. The CDR3 spells CASSLAGATGELFF. In nucleotides, the CDR3 is TGCGCCAGCAGCTTGGCAGGGGCCACCGGGGAGCTGTTTTTT.

This clonotype was recorded at least ten times. The chain links TRBV7-2 to TRBJ2-7; 9 nucleotides match TRBD1. After removal of 5 bases from V and 3 bases from J, the junction contained 8 bases not matched to a gene. Per germline, CDR1 SGHTA and CDR2 FQGNSA. The CDR3 contains 15 residues. The CDR3 reads CASSKRQGEYYEQYF. In DNA form, the CDR3 reads TGTGCCAGCAGCAAACGACAGGGGGAGTACTACGAGCAGTACTTC.

This clonotype has a count of ten or more. V gene TRBV7-8 combines with J gene TRBJ2-5; no definite D call. In germline, CDR1 is SGHVS, CDR2 FQNEAQ. The CDR3 contains 15 residues. V lost 1 base and J 2 bases, leaving 11 bases between the germline ends. CDR3 coding DNA: TGTGCCAGCAGCTTAGAAAGAGGTCGACAAGAGACCCAGTACTTC. Its protein is CASSLERGRQETQYF.

The V gene is TRBV7-6, the J gene TRBJ1-1; no reliable D call. The germline CDR1 and CDR2 sequences are SGHVS and FNYEAQ. This CDR3 is built from 14 residues. V lost 2 bases and J lost 1, with 8 bases in between. CDR3 DNA sequence: TGTGCCAGCAGCTTAATAGAGAAGAACACTGAAGCTTTCTTT. It translates to CASSLIEKNTEAFF.

This clonotype has a count of ten or more. This chain joins TRBV27 and TRBJ1-1; D is undetermined. Trimming took 5 bases from V and 0 from J, leaving 7 bases between them. The CDR3 length is 13 residues. CDR1 and CDR2 (germline): MNHEY, SMNVEV (reference sequence). The CDR3: CASSPILNTEAFF. The DNA for the CDR3 is TGTGCCAGCAGTCCGATTCTGAACACTGAAGCTTTCTTT.

This clonotype was seen many times. This rearrangement joins TRBV6-2 or TRBV6-3 to TRBJ1-2; D is ambiguous. There are 12 residues in the CDR3. Between the trimmed V and J ends, which lost 6 bases and 8 bases, there was a span of 13 bases. CDR1 and CDR2 from the germline V gene are MNHEY and SVGEGT. CDR3 DNA sequence: TGTGCCAGCAGCCAGATGGGTGGCGGCTACACCTTC. Translated: CASSQMGGGYTF.

This chain uses TRBV2 with TRBJ1-2, with TRBD1 matching over 7 bases. Per the germline V gene, CDR1 is SNHLY and CDR2 is FYNNEI. The CDR3 covers 14 residues. After removal of 7 bases from V and 3 bases from J, the junction contained 8 bases not matched to a gene. CDR3 sequence reads: CASTKEGADYGYTF. DNA of the CDR3: TGTGCCAGCACGAAGGAGGGGGCGGACTATGGCTACACCTTC.

This clonotype was counted only a few times. V gene TRBV28 combines with J gene TRBJ1-1; tentatively, D is TRBD1 (6 bases). The CDR3 loop spans 15 amino acids. Per germline, CDR1 MDHEN and CDR2 SYDVKM. V shed 6 bases and J shed 5 bases, with 19 bases lying between them. CDR3 sequence: CASSAPTGLETEAFF. The CDR3 DNA sequence: TGTGCCAGCAGCGCTCCCACAGGGTTAGAGACTGAAGCTTTCTTT.

In its sample, this clonotype was seen many times. The rearrangement joins TRBV10-3 to TRBJ1-3; D is uncertain. In germline, CDR1 is ENHRY, CDR2 SYGVKD. This CDR3 comprises 14 residues. V lost 2 bases and J 7 bases, leaving 12 bases between the germline ends. The CDR3 is CAISERQALNTIYF. The CDR3 bases are TGTGCCATCAGTGAGCGGCAGGCCCTTAACACCATATATTTT.

This clonotype has a count of ten or more. The J gene is TRBJ2-1, the V gene TRBV5-1; 14 bases match TRBD2. Germline V lookup: CDR1 SGHRS, CDR2 YFSETQ. The trim removed 7 bases at V and 6 bases at J, leaving 6 bases unmatched. The CDR3 covers 15 residues. The CDR3 spells CASLRTSGGFNEQFF. Written as DNA, the CDR3 is TGCGCCAGCCTGAGGACTAGCGGGGGGTTCAATGAGCAGTTCTTC.

The gene calls are TRBV12-3 or TRBV12-4 and TRBJ1-5, with TRBD1 matching 7 bases. V trimming: 2 bases; J trimming: 6 bases; junction bases outside the gene matches: 7. The CDR3 totals 15 residues. The CDR3 DNA is TGTGCCAGCAGTTTAACAGGGGTGGTGAGTCAGCCCCAGCATTTT. This encodes CASSLTGVVSQPQHF.

This clonotype appeared many times. The CDR3 reads CATSDPYTGELFF. The DNA for the CDR3 is TGTGCCACCAGTGACCCTTACACCGGGGAGCTGTTTTTT. J is TRBJ2-2 and V is TRBV24-1; D unresolved. Trimming left V 4 bases short and J 3 bases short, with 5 bases between. CDR1 is KGHDR and CDR2 is SFDVKD in the germline V gene. The CDR3 sequence is 13 residues long.

This clonotype showed up just a few times. The chain combines TRBV12-3 or TRBV12-4 with TRBJ2-6, with no clear D. The germline V and J ends were trimmed by 8 bases and 1 base, with 6 bases remaining between them. CDR3 length: 13 amino acids. CDR3 protein: CASSRSGANVLTF. The CDR3 DNA reads TGTGCCAGCTCCCGATCTGGGGCCAACGTCCTGACTTTC.

This clonotype was detected many times. CDR3 sequence: CASSLGDRDYYEQYV. The CDR3 coding sequence is TGTGCCAGCAGCTTGGGGGACAGGGACTACTACGAGCAGTACGTC. This chain joins TRBV5-5 and TRBJ2-7, with 9 bases aligning to TRBD1. This CDR3 has 15 amino acids. CDR1 and CDR2 (germline): SGHKS, YYEKEE (reference sequence). With 0 bases clipped from V and 3 bases from J, the junction kept 4 bases outside the gene matches.

This clonotype occurred a few times. The chain couples TRBV4-3 to TRBJ1-2; no firm D call. CDR1 and CDR2 (germline): LGHNA, YSLEER. This CDR3 spans 16 amino acids. Trimming removed 4 bases from V and 4 bases from J, with 19 bases in between. The CDR3 DNA sequence: TGCGCCAGCAGCCTTATAAGGCAGAACTCCGCCTATGGCTACACCTTC. It yields the protein CASSLIRQNSAYGYTF.

The chain joins TRBV7-6 to TRBJ1-3, with D unresolved. The CDR3 has 16 amino acids. V lost 2 bases and J lost 1, with 12 bases in between. CDR1 and CDR2 (germline): SGHVS, FNYEAQ. The CDR3 DNA is TGTGCCAGCAGCTTACTGGGTGCCGCATCTGGAAACACCATATATTTT. Translation gives CASSLLGAASGNTIYF.

The chain recombines TRBV13 with TRBJ1-1; 9 nucleotides line up with TRBD1. Germline V CDR1 and CDR2: PRHDT, FYEKMQ (reference sequence). This CDR3 is built from 15 residues. The V and J ends lost 5 bases and 5 bases, in that order; junction bases with no gene match: 9. In DNA form, the CDR3 reads TGTGCCAGCAGCCAAAGGGACAGGGCTGGAACTGAAGCTTTCTTT. This gives the protein CASSQRDRAGTEAFF.

There are many counts of this clonotype. The V gene is TRBV14, the J gene TRBJ2-7; D unresolved. Trimming shortened V by 4 bases and J by 4 bases, and 11 bases separated the two germline ends. The CDR3 is made up of 13 amino acids. Germline loops: CDR1 SGHDN, CDR2 FVKESK. The CDR3 nucleotides are TGTGCCAGCAGCCCTAGAGACGGTTACGAGCAGTACTTC. It translates to CASSPRDGYEQYF.

The rearrangement links TRBV5-1 to TRBJ1-5, with no clear D. Trimming removed 0 bases at V and 4 bases at J, with 11 bases between. CDR3 size: 15 residues. The germline V gene has CDR1 SGHRS and CDR2 YFSETQ. The CDR3: CASSLGFGGNQPQHF. The CDR3, as DNA: TGCGCCAGCAGCTTGGGTTTTGGTGGGAATCAGCCCCAGCATTTT. The variable domain in full, with the rest retrieved from reference TRBV5-1 and TRBJ1-5, is KAGVTQTPRYLIKTRGQQVTLSCSPISGHRSVSWYQQTPGQGLQFLFEYFSETQRNKGNFPGRFSGRQFSNSRSEMNVSTLELGDSALYLCASSLGFGGNQPQHFGDGTRLSIL.